One and the same sample provided the 8 T cell receptor beta chains below, sequenced in a study of OX40 agonist ivuxolimab in advanced cancers. TCRdb's table, derived via immunoSEQ multiplex PCR, lists solely in-frame clones and lacks some. Here the sample spans 15,000 to 20,000 clones, 80% to 90% being singletons. This specimen consisted of CD4+ or CD8+ T cells sorted from blood, obtained in a trial of the OX40 agonist ivuxolimab. The origin of the receptors is an adult with an advanced solid tumor such as melanoma, head and neck, liver or kidney cancer.

As regards this clone: One junction end disagrees with the germline gene, perhaps due to a read error. Other nucleotide sequences in the sample specify the same CDR3. J is TRBJ1-1 and V is TRBV28; tentatively, D is TRBD1 (6 bases). CDR1 MDHEN and CDR2 SYDVKM come from the germline V gene. The CDR3 has 13 residues. The CDR3 DNA is TGTGCCAGCAGACAGGGATTTGACACTGAAGCCTTCTTT. Translating it yields CASRQGFDTEAFF.

CDR3 DNA sequence: TGTGCCAGCGGACACCCGAGGGGCAATCAGCCCCAGCATTTT. Translated, it gives CASGHPRGNQPQHF. This chain links TRBV6-5 with TRBJ1-5; a possible D gene is TRBD1 (5 bases). Germline V gene lookup returns CDR1 MNHEY and CDR2 SVGAGI. The CDR3 sequence is 14 residues long. V was pared by 8 bases and J by 2 bases, with 13 bases between.

The chain is built from TRBV19 and TRBJ2-5; 7 bases fit TRBD1. J was trimmed by 1 base and V by 3 bases; bases with no gene match: 2. Looked up from germline, CDR1 is LNHDA and CDR2 is SQIVND (reference sequence). CDR3 length: 14 residues. The CDR3 DNA is TGTGCCAGTAGTATTCGGGACAGCCAAGAGACCCAGTACTTC. Translated, it gives CASSIRDSQETQYF.

The J gene is TRBJ2-7, the V gene TRBV28, with D uncertain. The CDR3 is made up of 11 amino acids. In germline, CDR1 is MDHEN, CDR2 SYDVKM. V lost 6 bases and J 6 bases, leaving 9 bases between the germline ends. CDR3 sequence: CASSQTREQYF. The CDR3 nucleotides are TGTGCCAGCAGCCAGACACGCGAGCAGTACTTC. The whole variable domain, filled in from reference TRBV28 and TRBJ2-7, reads DVKVTQSSRYLVKRTGEKVFLECVQDMDHENMFWYRQDPGLGLRLIYFSYDVKMKEKGDIPEGYSVSREKKERFSLILESASTNQTSMYLCASSQTREQYFGPGTRLTVT.

The chain is built from TRBV4-3 and TRBJ2-2; unclear D gene. Trimming shortened V by 4 bases and J by 8 bases, and 23 bases separated the two germline ends. The CDR3 is 17 amino acids. From germline, CDR1 is LGHNA and CDR2 YSLEER. The CDR3 bases are TGCGCCAGCAGCCGAACGACCCCTTTACTTACACCGGGGGAGCTGTTTTTT. Translation gives CASSRTTPLLTPGELFF.

The rearrangement uses TRBV7-7 and TRBJ2-7, with D possibly being TRBD2 (5 bases). V was pared by 6 bases and J by 5 bases, with 14 bases between. Per the germline V gene, CDR1 is SSHAT and CDR2 is FNYEAQ (reference sequence). The CDR3 length is 13 residues. The CDR3 spells CASSQSGANEQYF. DNA for the CDR3: TGTGCCAGCAGTCAGAGCGGCGCAAACGAGCAGTACTTC.

The chain recombines TRBV5-4 with TRBJ2-7; 8 nucleotides align to TRBD2. There are 14 residues in the CDR3. The trim removed 7 bases at V and 4 bases at J, leaving 10 bases unmatched. Germline lookup yields CDR1 SGHNT and CDR2 YYREEE (reference sequence). In DNA, the CDR3 is TGTGCCAGCGGGGCCGGGACTAGTTATTACGAGCAGTACTTC. Translation gives CASGAGTSYYEQYF.

The rearrangement uses TRBV2 and TRBJ2-7, with 11 bases fitting TRBD1. Unmatched junction bases numbered 6, after V lost 7 bases and J lost 7 bases. The germline gives CDR1 SNHLY, CDR2 FYNNEI. There are 13 residues in the CDR3. The CDR3 coding sequence is TGTGCCAGCATTGGACAGGGGGCGAGAGAGCAGTACTTC. Translation: CASIGQGAREQYF.